These 28 T cell receptor beta chains came from one sample sequenced in a study of blood T cells in healthy people across ages. It was with a sample-barcoded 5' primer and a J-beta primer mix that a second PCR of roughly 7 to 12 cycles was run. Each CDR3 protein is one row after TCRdb ran MiXCR on the 5' RACE reads. Of approximately 780,000 distinct CDR3 sequences in the sample, around 24% are singletons; the top ten hold 3%. These records were also assigned to another study, of T cells of mothers and their children.

The sequencing input was blood. The receptors originated from a boy aged 5 to 17 in good health.

V gene TRBV6-5 combines with J gene TRBJ2-2; unclear D gene. V lost 2 bases to trimming and J lost 3 bases, with 10 bases between them. This CDR3 has 15 amino acids. Germline values: CDR1 MNHEY, CDR2 SVGAGI. The CDR3 reads CASSYGSWDTGELFF. The CDR3, as DNA: TGTGCCAGCAGTTACGGGTCTTGGGACACCGGGGAGCTGTTTTTT.

The chain uses TRBV12-3 or TRBV12-4 and TRBJ2-1, with D possibly matching TRBD1 (6 bases). Trimming shortened V by 5 bases and J by 5 bases, and 16 bases separated the two germline ends. The CDR3 totals 15 residues. CDR3 DNA sequence: TGTGCCAGCAGTCCAGTGCATGGGGGCCACAATGAGCAGTTCTTC. As protein: CASSPVHGGHNEQFF.

This clonotype was detected only a few times. The V call is TRBV6-2 or TRBV6-3, the J call TRBJ2-2; no clear D. Between the trimmed V and J ends, which lost 2 bases and 3 bases, there was a span of 7 bases. The CDR3 consists of 14 residues. CDR1 and CDR2 from the germline V gene are MNHEY and SVGEGT. CDR3 protein: CASSYMEYTGELFF. CDR3 sequence (DNA): TGTGCCAGCAGTTACATGGAGTACACCGGGGAGCTGTTTTTT.

CDR3 residues: CASSLRGGGREAFF. The CDR3 region has the DNA TGTGCCAGCAGTTTGAGGGGGGGAGGCCGGGAAGCTTTCTTT. The rearrangement links TRBV12-3 or TRBV12-4 to TRBJ1-1; tentative D call: TRBD1 (6 bases). V lost 3 bases, J lost 8 bases, and 16 bases lay in between. This CDR3 spans 14 amino acids.

The gene calls are TRBV11-1 and TRBJ2-3; either TRBD1 or TRBD2 may supply D (6 bases each). This CDR3 has 17 residues. V was clipped by 5 bases and J by 0 bases, with 18 bases between them. Germline assignment: CDR1 SGHAT and CDR2 FQDESV (reference sequence). Here the CDR3 reads CASSPGLGGPSTDTQYF. The CDR3 bases are TGTGCCAGCAGCCCGGGCCTGGGGGGCCCTAGCACAGATACGCAGTATTTT.

In nucleotides, the CDR3 is TGTGCCAGCAGACCGGGCGGGGGACCCTCTGGAAACACCATATATTTT. It yields the protein CASRPGGGPSGNTIYF. The V call is TRBV6-1, the J call TRBJ1-3; weak D call: TRBD1 (5 bases). The CDR3 is 16 amino acids. V was shortened by 6 bases and J by 0 bases, with 15 bases between the two germline ends. CDR1 and CDR2 (germline): MNHNS, SASEGT.

V and J are TRBV6-6 and TRBJ2-5; 9 bases line up with TRBD1. V shed 2 bases, J shed 4 bases, and the junction held 8 bases outside the gene matches. The CDR3 sequence is 16 residues long. Germline CDR1 and CDR2: MNHNY and SVGAGI (reference sequence). The CDR3 sequence is CASSYPGTGSTETQYF. In nucleotides, the CDR3 is TGTGCCAGCAGTTACCCCGGGACAGGGAGCACAGAGACCCAGTACTTC.

The chain combines TRBV5-5 with TRBJ2-7; D is unclear. V was trimmed by 5 bases and J by 1 base, leaving 16 bases between them. The germline V gene encodes CDR1 SGHKS and CDR2 YYEKEE (reference sequence). There are 15 residues in the CDR3. CDR3 sequence (DNA): TGTGCCAGCAGGGCCCTGACGGGCCCTTCCTACGAGCAGTACTTC. It codes for CASRALTGPSYEQYF. Using reference TRBV5-5 and TRBJ2-7 for the parts outside the CDR3, the full variable domain is DAGVTQSPTHLIKTRGQQVTLRCSPISGHKSVSWYQQVLGQGPQFIFQYYEKEERGRGNFPDRFSARQFPNYSSELNVNALLLGDSALYLCASRALTGPSYEQYFGPGTRLTVT.

This clonotype was observed a few times. The chain is built from TRBV12-3 or TRBV12-4 and TRBJ2-6, with 7 positions matching TRBD1. After removal of 5 bases from V and 1 base from J, the junction contained 8 bases not matched to a gene. The length of the CDR3 is 17 residues. The CDR3 coding sequence is TGTGCCAGCAGTGGAACGACAGGGAGATCTGGGGCCAACGTCCTGACTTTC. The encoded protein is CASSGTTGRSGANVLTF.

DNA for the CDR3: TGCGCCAGCGCTTGGTCGGGGTCTGGAAACACCATATATTTT. Translated: CASAWSGSGNTIYF. This chain joins TRBV5-1 and TRBJ1-3; D remains unclear. The ends were cut back, 7 bases at V and 1 base at J, with 12 bases in the middle. The CDR3 runs 14 residues. The germline V gene has CDR1 SGHRS and CDR2 YFSETQ.

V gene TRBV6-5 combines with J gene TRBJ1-2; D gene ambiguous. The V end lost 5 bases, the J end lost 4 bases, and 5 bases lay between the germline ends. Looked up from germline, CDR1 is MNHEY and CDR2 is SVGAGI. The CDR3 runs to 11 residues. The DNA of the CDR3 is TGTGCCAGCAGTGGCCCCTATGGCTACACCTTC. It encodes CASSGPYGYTF.

This clonotype was detected a few times. The genes are TRBV25-1 and TRBJ2-2, with D tentatively TRBD2 (6 bases). The V and J ends lost 6 bases and 2 bases respectively, with 10 bases between them. Germline-derived CDR1 and CDR2 are MGHDK and SYGVNS. The CDR3 is 14 amino acids. As DNA, the CDR3 is TGTGCCAGCAGGGAGGAGGGTAACACCGGGGAGCTGTTTTTT. Residues: CASREEGNTGELFF.

The chain couples TRBV29-1 to TRBJ2-5; D remains unclear. Germline-derived CDR1 and CDR2 are SQVTM and ANQGSEA. V was clipped by 0 bases and J by 2 bases, with 16 bases between them. This CDR3 contains 16 residues. CDR3 in DNA: TGCAGCGTTGAAGAGGAGCCGGGTTCCTTTCAAGAGACCCAGTACTTC. Translation gives CSVEEEPGSFQETQYF.

V usage is TRBV11-1 and J usage is TRBJ2-2; 9 bases align to TRBD1. Germline assignment: CDR1 SGHAT and CDR2 FQDESV (reference sequence). This CDR3 has 18 residues. J lost 5 bases, V lost 2 bases, and 12 bases had no gene match. The CDR3 bases are TGTGCCAGCAGCTTACCGAGGTGGGACAGGGAATGGACCGGGGAGCTGTTTTTT. Translation: CASSLPRWDREWTGELFF.

The rearrangement uses TRBV20-1 and TRBJ2-5; tentative D call: TRBD1 (5 bases). Germline V gene sequence: CDR1 DFQATT, CDR2 SNEGSKA (reference sequence). Trimming pared 2 bases from V and 2 bases from J, leaving 12 bases between. This CDR3 comprises 14 residues. The DNA of the CDR3 is TGCAGTGCTAGAAGCCACGACAGTCAAGAGACCCAGTACTTC. Translated, it gives CSARSHDSQETQYF.

This clonotype appeared a few times. The J gene is TRBJ2-1, the V gene TRBV29-1; 8 bases agree with TRBD2. The tail of the sequence fits TRBJ2-5 better, so the J call may be wrong. Germline V gene sequence: CDR1 SQVTM, CDR2 ANQGSEA. The CDR3 spans 14 residues. CDR3 residues: CSVEVAGMGETQYF. Written as DNA, the CDR3 is TGCAGCGTTGAAGTAGCGGGAATGGGAGAGACCCAGTACTTC.

This clonotype was seen at least ten times. The genes are TRBV27 and TRBJ1-4; possibly TRBD1 for D (6 bases). V lost 4 bases, J lost 6 bases, and 12 bases lay in between. CDR3 size: 14 residues. The germline V gene has CDR1 MNHEY and CDR2 SMNVEV (reference sequence). The CDR3 protein is CASSSTGMDEKLFF. In DNA form, the CDR3 reads TGTGCCAGCAGTTCCACAGGGATGGATGAAAAACTGTTTTTT.

In its sample, this clonotype was seen once. This rearrangement joins TRBV29-1 to TRBJ2-7; D is perhaps TRBD1 or TRBD2 (7 bases each). This CDR3 spans 13 amino acids. Per the germline V gene, CDR1 is SQVTM and CDR2 is ANQGSEA. V dropped 7 bases and J dropped 4 bases, with 17 bases sitting between them. The CDR3 coding sequence is TGCAGCGCGTCAGGGGGGAGGGAATACGAGCAGTACTTC. Residues: CSASGGREYEQYF.

This clonotype was picked up one time. The junction differs from germline at one of its ends, possibly a read error. The chain is built from TRBV12-3 or TRBV12-4 and TRBJ2-3, with D unclear. The CDR3 has 19 residues. The CDR3 region has the DNA TGTGCCGGCAGTCTGCGAGTGCGGCGGTGCACAGTGGGAACAGATGCGCAGTATTTT. Its protein is CAGSLRVRRCTVGTDAQYF.

In this sample, this clonotype turned up a few times. The V call is TRBV5-1, the J call TRBJ1-4; no reliable D call. This CDR3 has 13 amino acids. Trimming shortened V by 1 base and J by 10 bases, and 11 bases separated the two germline ends. Germline V lookup: CDR1 SGHRS, CDR2 YFSETQ. CDR3 loop: CASSLTWDGKLFF. The CDR3 bases are TGCGCCAGCAGCTTGACATGGGATGGAAAACTGTTTTTT.

This clonotype has a handful of counts. The chain joins TRBV24-1 to TRBJ2-2; the D is unclear. The germline CDR1 and CDR2 sequences are KGHDR and SFDVKD. The CDR3 contains 14 residues. The germline V and J ends were trimmed by 1 base and 5 bases, with 7 bases remaining between them. CDR3 coding DNA: TGTGCCACCAGTGATTTTATCTATACCGGGGAGCTGTTTTTT. Its protein is CATSDFIYTGELFF.

This clonotype was counted a few times. The rearrangement uses TRBV29-1 and TRBJ2-5, with D possibly TRBD2 on 5 matching bases. Per the germline V gene, CDR1 is SQVTM and CDR2 is ANQGSEA. V dropped 5 bases and J dropped 1 base, with 14 bases sitting between them. The CDR3 loop spans 14 amino acids. CDR3 sequence reads: CSVNRGQVQETQYF. CDR3 coding DNA: TGCAGCGTTAATCGAGGGCAGGTCCAAGAGACCCAGTACTTC.

This clonotype has a handful of counts. The genes are TRBV20-1 and TRBJ2-5, with 8 positions matching TRBD2. The germline gives CDR1 DFQATT, CDR2 SNEGSKA (reference sequence). The CDR3 has 16 amino acids. After removal of 3 bases from V and 2 bases from J, the junction contained 11 bases not matched to a gene. CDR3 sequence reads: CSARSLAGRQQETQYF. The CDR3 DNA follows: TGCAGTGCTAGGTCGTTAGCGGGGAGACAGCAAGAGACCCAGTACTTC.

This clonotype was detected a few times. The CDR3 DNA follows: TGTGCCAGTAGTATAAACCCACTAGCGGGGAATACGCAGTATTTT. Translation gives CASSINPLAGNTQYF. This chain links TRBV19 with TRBJ2-3; 10 positions match TRBD2. This CDR3 region has 15 residues. CDR1 and CDR2 (germline): LNHDA, SQIVND (reference sequence). With 2 bases clipped from V and 7 bases from J, the junction kept 6 bases outside the gene matches. The full variable domain, with the rest looked up from reference TRBV19 and TRBJ2-3, is DGGITQSPKYLFRKEGQNVTLSCEQNLNHDAMYWYRQDPGQGLRLIYYSQIVNDFQKGDIAEGYSVSREKKESFPLTVTSAQKNPTAFYLCASSINPLAGNTQYFGPGTRLTVL.

This clonotype was found a few times. The V gene is TRBV3-1, the J gene TRBJ1-4; 9 bases line up with TRBD1. The germline CDR1 and CDR2 sequences are LGHDT and YNNKEL (reference sequence). The CDR3 length is 19 residues. Trimming cost V 1 base and J 7 bases; bases outside gene matches: 16. The CDR3 DNA follows: TGTGCCAGCAGCCAAGGAAGGACAGGGGCTGGGGGACTAATTGAAAAACTGTTTTTT. It translates to CASSQGRTGAGGLIEKLFF.

The chain couples TRBV10-3 to TRBJ1-1, with TRBD1 matching 9 bases. This CDR3 is built from 15 residues. The V segment lost 3 bases and the J segment 1 base; nucleotides outside the gene matches: 3. Looked up from germline, CDR1 is ENHRY and CDR2 is SYGVKD. The CDR3 is CAISEGTGRNTEAFF. CDR3 nucleotide sequence: TGTGCCATCAGTGAAGGGACAGGGCGGAACACTGAAGCTTTCTTT.

The chain recombines TRBV30 with TRBJ1-4; a possible D gene is TRBD1 (5 bases). The V gene lost 6 bases and the J gene lost 5 bases, with 16 bases spanning the gap. CDR1 and CDR2 (germline): GTSNPN, SVGIG (reference sequence). This CDR3 region has 14 residues. The CDR3 bases are TGTGCCTGCTACCCGGGCAGGGAGAATGAAAAACTGTTTTTT. As protein: CACYPGRENEKLFF.

V is TRBV24-1 and J is TRBJ2-5; D is perhaps TRBD2 (6 bases). V gave up 5 bases and J gave up 0 bases, with 12 bases separating them. Per germline, CDR1 KGHDR and CDR2 SFDVKD. The CDR3 has 15 residues. The CDR3 bases are TGTGCCACCAGTGCTACCTGGGACTACCAAGAGACCCAGTACTTC. Its translation is CATSATWDYQETQYF.